Listed below are T cell receptor beta chains from one sample, sequenced in a study of cytomegalovirus exposure and HLA in healthy donors. Produced via immunoSEQ multiplex PCR; TCRdb's table is partial and in-frame only. The table lists around 260,000 clones, roughly 80% of them singletons. The sample taken for sequencing was PBMCs. Receptor source: a girl aged 2 to 9 in good health and CMV-seronegative. Each CDR3 is given with its conserved first and last residue. Fields, in order: D gene, V gene, clone size, J gene, CDR3 DNA, CDR3 protein. D genes are given only for firm matches. Clone size appears in some rows only: once, few, many, or a class for an expanded clone.

d_gene: TRBD2; v_gene: TRBV5-1; abundance: NA; j_gene: TRBJ2-1; CDR3nt: TGCGCCAGCAGCTTGGCCGGGACTAGCGGGAGTAATGAGCAGTTCTTC; CDR3aa: CASSLAGTSGSNEQFF
d_gene: NA; v_gene: TRBV6-1; abundance: NA; j_gene: TRBJ2-7; CDR3nt: TGTGCCAGCAGTCGTACGTTTCAGGGGGGCTACGAGCAGTACTTC; CDR3aa: CASSRTFQGGYEQYF
d_gene: TRBD1; v_gene: TRBV9; abundance: NA; j_gene: TRBJ1-4; CDR3nt: TGTGCCAGCAGCCCACCGGGACAGGGAAATGAAAAACTGTTTTTT; CDR3aa: CASSPPGQGNEKLFF
d_gene: NA; v_gene: TRBV29-1; abundance: NA; j_gene: TRBJ2-3; CDR3nt: TGCAGCGTTGAAGATCGGTCCAGGGATGGTTTAGCAGATACGCAGTATTTT; CDR3aa: CSVEDRSRDGLADTQYF
d_gene: TRBD1; v_gene: TRBV14; abundance: few; j_gene: TRBJ2-5; CDR3nt: TGTGCCAGCAGCCAAGAGGTTACAGGGGCGTACCAAGAGACCCAGTACTTC; CDR3aa: CASSQEVTGAYQETQYF
d_gene: NA; v_gene: TRBV5-1; abundance: NA; j_gene: TRBJ2-7; CDR3nt: TGCGCCAGCAGCTTGGTATCTTCTTTCTCCTACGAGCAGTACTTC; CDR3aa: CASSLVSSFSYEQYF
d_gene: NA; v_gene: TRBV18; abundance: NA; j_gene: TRBJ2-7; CDR3nt: TGTGCCAGCTCACCAAGGAAGGAGCCCCCCTACGAGCAGTACTTC; CDR3aa: CASSPRKEPPYEQYF
d_gene: TRBD2; v_gene: TRBV18; abundance: NA; j_gene: TRBJ2-1; CDR3nt: TGTGCCAGCTCCCCGGGGCCTAGCGGGAGTTCGTTGTTATACAATGAGCAGTTCTTC; CDR3aa: CASSPGPSGSSLLYNEQFF
d_gene: NA; v_gene: TRBV7-6; abundance: NA; j_gene: TRBJ2-2; CDR3nt: TGTGCCAGCAGCTCTCGATCCGCAGGGTGGAACACCGGGGAGCTGTTTTTT; CDR3aa: CASSSRSAGWNTGELFF
d_gene: NA; v_gene: TRBV7-8; abundance: NA; j_gene: TRBJ2-5; CDR3nt: TGTGCCAGCAGCTTAGAAATCTTGGAGACCCAGTACTTC; CDR3aa: CASSLEILETQYF
d_gene: NA; v_gene: TRBV21-1; abundance: NA; j_gene: TRBJ2-7; CDR3nt: TGTGCCAGCAGCAAAGCCTCGGCGGATGTTAGAGCTACGGACGAGCAGTACTTC; CDR3aa: CASSKASADVRATDEQYF
d_gene: NA; v_gene: TRBV27; abundance: NA; j_gene: TRBJ1-5; CDR3nt: TGTGCCAGCAGTTCCGGACAGACGAATAGCAATCAGCCCCAGCATTTT; CDR3aa: CASSSGQTNSNQPQHF
d_gene: TRBD2; v_gene: TRBV7-9; abundance: NA; j_gene: TRBJ2-7; CDR3nt: TGTGCCAGCAGCTTTAGCGGGAGACACTACGAGCAGTACTTC; CDR3aa: CASSFSGRHYEQYF
d_gene: TRBD2; v_gene: TRBV19; abundance: NA; j_gene: TRBJ2-7; CDR3nt: TGTGCCAGTAGTAGGACTAGCGGGAGTGCCTACGAGCAGTACTTC; CDR3aa: CASSRTSGSAYEQYF
d_gene: TRBD2; v_gene: TRBV9; abundance: once; j_gene: TRBJ2-7; CDR3nt: TGTGCCAGCAGCGGTACCGGGACTAGCGGGACTGAGCAGTACTTC; CDR3aa: CASSGTGTSGTEQYF
d_gene: NA; v_gene: TRBV19; abundance: few; j_gene: TRBJ2-4; CDR3nt: TGCTCTGCAGGACAGACAGCCAAAAACATTCAGTACTTC; CDR3aa: CSAGQTAKNIQYF
d_gene: TRBD1; v_gene: TRBV28; abundance: NA; j_gene: TRBJ1-5; CDR3nt: TGTGCCAGCAGTACGAGAACAATCCGGGACAGGGACAATCAGCCCCAGCATTTT; CDR3aa: CASSTRTIRDRDNQPQHF
d_gene: NA; v_gene: TRBV5-1; abundance: NA; j_gene: TRBJ2-2; CDR3nt: TGCGCCAGCAGCCGTGTAGCGGCTTTGAACACCGGGGAGCTGTTTTTT; CDR3aa: CASSRVAALNTGELFF
d_gene: NA; v_gene: TRBV7-2; abundance: NA; j_gene: TRBJ1-6; CDR3nt: TGTGCCAGCAGCTTATTCGTCAGCGGAGATTCACCCCTCCACTTT; CDR3aa: CASSLFVSGDSPLHF
d_gene: NA; v_gene: TRBV28; abundance: few; j_gene: TRBJ2-7; CDR3nt: TGTGCCAGCAGTTTAGACGGGTTTTTGGTAAGGTACTTC; CDR3aa: CASSLDGFLVRYF
d_gene: TRBD2; v_gene: TRBV5-1; abundance: NA; j_gene: TRBJ2-3; CDR3nt: TGCGCCAGCAGCTTAACCACTAGCGGGGGGGCAGATACGCAGTATTTT; CDR3aa: CASSLTTSGGADTQYF
d_gene: NA; v_gene: TRBV5-4; abundance: NA; j_gene: TRBJ2-7; CDR3nt: TGTGCCAGCAGCTCGAGACTAGTAGGTTACGAGCAGTACTTC; CDR3aa: CASSSRLVGYEQYF
d_gene: NA; v_gene: TRBV7-2; abundance: NA; j_gene: TRBJ2-5; CDR3nt: TGTGCCAGCAGCTTAGGTCCTAAAGAGACCCAGTACTTC; CDR3aa: CASSLGPKETQYF
d_gene: NA; v_gene: TRBV28; abundance: NA; j_gene: TRBJ1-5; CDR3nt: TGTGCCAGCAGGTTAATAACAGGTCCCGTGGGGCCCCAGCATTTT; CDR3aa: CASRLITGPVGPQHF
d_gene: TRBD1; v_gene: TRBV7-9; abundance: once; j_gene: TRBJ2-7; CDR3nt: TGTGCCAGCAGCTTCACAGGGGGTTCTTACGAGCAGTACTTC; CDR3aa: CASSFTGGSYEQYF
d_gene: NA; v_gene: TRBV10-3; abundance: NA; j_gene: TRBJ2-3; CDR3nt: TGTGCCATCAGTGAGACTAGCCGAACCACAGATACGCAGTATTTT; CDR3aa: CAISETSRTTDTQYF
d_gene: TRBD2; v_gene: TRBV9; abundance: NA; j_gene: TRBJ2-3; CDR3nt: TGTGCCAACAGCCCCCGGACTAGTAGGACAGATACGCAGTATTTT; CDR3aa: CANSPRTSRTDTQYF
d_gene: TRBD1; v_gene: TRBV27; abundance: NA; j_gene: TRBJ2-7; CDR3nt: TGTGCCAGCGGGGGAGGACAGGGGACCTACGAGCAGTACTTC; CDR3aa: CASGGGQGTYEQYF
d_gene: TRBD2; v_gene: TRBV28; abundance: few; j_gene: TRBJ2-2; CDR3nt: TGTGCCAGCGGCGGGGGGCGTAAGCTGTTTTTT; CDR3aa: CASGGGRKLFF
d_gene: NA; v_gene: TRBV5-4; abundance: NA; j_gene: TRBJ2-7; CDR3nt: TGTGCCAGCAGCTTGTTCTTGGGGGCCTTCTCCTACGAGCAGTACTTC; CDR3aa: CASSLFLGAFSYEQYF
d_gene: NA; v_gene: TRBV12-5; abundance: NA; j_gene: TRBJ2-4; CDR3nt: TGTGCTAGTGGTTCCAACTTACAGGGCCACCCGGGGCGGGGGCCCGTAGCCAAAAACATTCAGTACTTC; CDR3aa: CASGSNLQGHPGRGPVAKNIQYF
d_gene: NA; v_gene: TRBV27; abundance: NA; j_gene: TRBJ2-2; CDR3nt: TGTGCCAGCAGTTTAGGACTCAACACCGGGGAGCTGTTTTTT; CDR3aa: CASSLGLNTGELFF
d_gene: TRBD1; v_gene: TRBV6-5; abundance: NA; j_gene: TRBJ1-2; CDR3nt: TGTGCCAGCAGTTTTGTTTTGGGCCAGGGGGGCTATGGCTACACCTTC; CDR3aa: CASSFVLGQGGYGYTF
d_gene: TRBD1; v_gene: TRBV27; abundance: NA; j_gene: TRBJ2-7; CDR3nt: TGTGCCAGCAGTTCGTCCAGGGGGCGGGAGCAGTACTTC; CDR3aa: CASSSSRGREQYF
d_gene: TRBD2; v_gene: TRBV9; abundance: NA; j_gene: TRBJ2-1; CDR3nt: TGTGCCAGCAGCCTGAAAGCGGGAGCCTACTACAATGAGCAGTTCTTC; CDR3aa: CASSLKAGAYYNEQFF
d_gene: TRBD1; v_gene: TRBV29-1; abundance: once; j_gene: TRBJ1-2; CDR3nt: TGCAGCGTTGATGACAGGGGAGGCTACACCTTC; CDR3aa: CSVDDRGGYTF
d_gene: TRBD1; v_gene: TRBV7-2; abundance: few; j_gene: TRBJ1-4; CDR3nt: TGTGCCAGCAGCTTGGACAGGGGGGTCGAAAAACTGTTTTTT; CDR3aa: CASSLDRGVEKLFF
d_gene: TRBD2; v_gene: TRBV19; abundance: few; j_gene: TRBJ2-2; CDR3nt: TGTGCCAGTAGTATTGAGCGGGACTCGAACACCGGGGAGCTGTTTTTT; CDR3aa: CASSIERDSNTGELFF